This TCR beta chain was profiled in a study of cytomegalovirus exposure and HLA in healthy donors. Researchers ran the PCR with 60 Vbeta and 13 Jbeta primers. Clones were read by immunoSEQ multiplex PCR, and TCRdb kept only the in-frame ones, dropping some. The table lists 110,000 or so clones, 60% to 80% of them singletons. V was cut by 2 bases and J by 7 bases, with 15 bases left in between. The CDR3 is 16 residues long. Per the germline V gene, CDR1 is MDHEN and CDR2 is SYDVKM. The TCR comes from a man aged 30-40 years in good health and CMV-seronegative. The chain employs TRBV28 and TRBJ1-6, with TRBD1 as a possible D gene (5 bases). The sequencing input was PBMCs. CDR3 in amino acids: CASSLKRGEGNSPLHF. The CDR3, as DNA: TGTGCCAGCAGTTTAAAGCGGGGGGAAGGGAATTCACCCCTCCACTTT.